Listed below are T cell receptor beta chains from one sample, sequenced in a study of identical twins. TCRdb reanalysed the 5' RACE reads using MiXCR and keeps one entry per CDR3 protein. Among about 220,000 distinct CDR3 sequences listed, 7.5% were seen once. These records were also assigned to another study, of yellow fever vaccine responses in identical twins.

Sequencing used memory (CD45RO+) T cells sorted from blood. These receptors were taken from a woman between 18 and 29 years old in good health. CDR3s include the opening cysteine and the closing phenylalanine or tryptophan. Each record gives: V gene, D gene, J gene, clone size, CDR3 length, CDR3 protein, CDR3 DNA. The D gene is left open where the match is weak. The size entry is marked missing in some rows and otherwise reads once, few, many or a size class.

TRBV15	-	TRBJ2-5	-	15	CATSDGGNSQETQYF	TGTGCCACCAGCGACGGGGGAAACTCCCAAGAGACCCAGTACTTC
TRBV4-1	TRBD2	TRBJ2-1	many	17	CASSSGWGGSQNNEQFF	TGCGCCAGCAGCTCGGGATGGGGCGGGAGTCAGAACAATGAGCAGTTCTTC
TRBV20-1	-	TRBJ2-7	many	14	CSARDSRDFYEQYF	TGCAGTGCTAGAGACTCCAGGGATTTCTACGAGCAGTACTTC
TRBV20-1	-	TRBJ1-2	few	11	CSANPVGRYTF	TGCAGTGCTAATCCGGTTGGACGCTACACCTTC
TRBV7-2	-	TRBJ2-1	many	14	CASGFGMGHNEQFF	TGTGCCAGCGGCTTTGGGATGGGGCACAATGAGCAGTTCTTC
TRBV4-1	-	TRBJ2-1	many	18	CASSQDRRGPDSYNEQFF	TGCGCCAGCAGCCAAGATCGCAGGGGCCCGGATTCCTACAATGAGCAGTTCTTC
TRBV12-3/TRBV12-4	TRBD2	TRBJ2-1	many	16	CASSSGTSGRYNEQFF	TGTGCCAGCAGTTCCGGGACTAGCGGGAGGTACAATGAGCAGTTCTTC
TRBV6-1	TRBD2	TRBJ2-1	few	17	CASRRQDSGRSYNEQFF	TGTGCCAGCAGACGCCAAGATAGCGGGAGAAGCTACAATGAGCAGTTCTTC
TRBV7-2	TRBD2	TRBJ2-7	many	14	CASSLLSGSHEQYF	TGTGCCAGCAGCTTGTTGAGCGGGAGCCACGAGCAGTACTTC
TRBV3-1	-	TRBJ2-7	many	12	CASSQNSGLEYF	TGTGCCAGCAGCCAAAACTCCGGGTTGGAGTACTTC
TRBV20-1	TRBD2	TRBJ2-7	-	16	CSARDLGLADTYEQYF	TGCAGTGCTAGAGATCTGGGCCTAGCGGACACCTACGAGCAGTACTTC
TRBV5-6	-	TRBJ1-1	many	16	CASSLEIRGAGTEAFF	TGTGCCAGCAGCCTGGAGATTCGGGGGGCTGGCACTGAAGCTTTCTTT
TRBV7-2	TRBD2	TRBJ2-3	few	16	CASSNRGGFSTDTQYF	TGTGCCAGCAGCAACCGCGGGGGGTTTAGTACAGATACGCAGTATTTT
TRBV6-2/TRBV6-3	TRBD2	TRBJ2-2	few	15	CASRGGLPNTGELFF	TGTGCCAGCCGGGGGGGACTGCCGAACACCGGGGAGCTGTTTTTT
TRBV5-1	TRBD2	TRBJ2-5	many	16	CASSSGLAGGQETQYF	TGCGCCAGCAGCTCTGGACTAGCGGGGGGGCAAGAGACCCAGTACTTC
TRBV6-2/TRBV6-3	TRBD2	TRBJ2-1	many	16	CASSDAGTSGYNEQFF	TGTGCCAGCAGTGACGCCGGGACTAGCGGCTACAATGAGCAGTTCTTC
TRBV2	TRBD2	TRBJ2-7	-	14	CASSGLAGDYEQYF	TGTGCCAGCAGTGGACTAGCGGGGGATTACGAGCAGTACTTC
TRBV3-1	-	TRBJ2-2	many	14	CASSQAQPTGELFF	TGTGCCAGCAGCCAAGCTCAGCCCACCGGGGAGCTGTTTTTT
TRBV20-1	TRBD2	TRBJ2-7	-	14	CSARRTGGAYEQYF	TGCAGTGCTAGGCGTACGGGGGGGGCCTACGAGCAGTACTTC
TRBV7-2	-	TRBJ2-3	many	13	CASIGKVTDTQYF	TGTGCCAGCATCGGGAAAGTCACAGATACGCAGTATTTT
TRBV18	TRBD1	TRBJ2-1	-	15	CASSPPHRGMSEQFF	TGTGCCAGCTCACCACCTCACAGGGGAATGAGTGAGCAGTTCTTC
TRBV6-2/TRBV6-3	-	TRBJ2-1	many	19	CASSSIRSAPRGGYNEQFF	TGTGCCAGCAGTTCAATTCGATCCGCACCGAGGGGGGGATACAATGAGCAGTTCTTC
TRBV3-1	-	TRBJ2-3	-	13	CASSKIGGDTQYF	TGTGCCAGCAGTAAGATAGGGGGAGATACGCAGTATTTT
TRBV12-3/TRBV12-4	-	TRBJ2-3	many	13	CASTRDSTDTQYF	TGTGCCAGCACCAGGGACAGCACAGATACGCAGTATTTT
TRBV20-1	TRBD2	TRBJ2-4	many	15	CSARGPSGAKNIQYF	TGCAGTGCTAGAGGACCTAGCGGAGCCAAAAACATTCAGTACTTC
TRBV7-8	-	TRBJ2-7	-	14	CASSRAHGGIEQYF	TGTGCCAGCAGCCGAGCGCACGGGGGAATCGAGCAGTACTTC
TRBV5-1	-	TRBJ2-3	-	17	CASSWQPGLIERDTQYF	TGCGCCAGCAGCTGGCAACCGGGACTCATAGAAAGGGATACGCAGTATTTT
TRBV28	-	TRBJ1-4	few	12	CASSFGYEKLFF	TGTGCCAGCAGTTTCGGTTATGAAAAACTGTTTTTT
TRBV5-1	-	TRBJ2-3	few	15	CASSLGERGTDTQYF	TGCGCCAGCAGCTTGGGGGAGAGGGGCACAGATACGCAGTATTTT